These T cell receptor beta chains were read from a single sample in a study of regulatory T cells in long-lasting Graves disease. TCRdb redid the calling of the multiplex PCR reads with MiXCR, one entry per CDR3 protein. The sample lists approximately 500,000 distinct CDR3 sequences, under 25% occurring once. This specimen was peripheral blood mononuclear cells (PBMCs), taken when the disease was refractory, from a patient treated with antithyroid drugs. These receptors originate from a female donor with Graves disease. Each CDR3 is given with its conserved first and last residue. D genes are given only for firm matches. Not every row has a clone size; where given, it reads once, few, many or a size class.

>TRBJ1-1|NA|TRBV12-3/TRBV12-4|TRBD1
CASCGQGAAEAFF
TGTGCCAGCTGCGGACAGGGAGCCGCTGAAGCTTTCTTT
>TRBJ2-2|many|TRBV24-1|TRBD1
CATSGGTGGTGELFF
TGTGCCACCAGTGGGGGGACAGGGGGAACCGGGGAGCTGTTTTTT
>TRBJ2-7|NA|TRBV5-1|TRBD1
CASSIIPGQVTHEQYF
TGCGCCAGCAGCATAATACCGGGACAGGTAACCCACGAGCAGTACTTC
>TRBJ2-5|few|TRBV19|TRBD1
CASSGTATQETQYF
TGTGCCAGTAGTGGGACAGCGACTCAAGAGACCCAGTACTTC
>TRBJ1-2|many|TRBV7-8|NA
CASSFRPQGYGYTF
TGTGCCAGCAGCTTCCGGCCCCAAGGCTATGGCTACACCTTC
>TRBJ1-4|few|TRBV5-1|NA
CASSLDPGGEKLFF
TGCGCCAGCAGCCTCGACCCGGGGGGGGAAAAACTGTTTTTT
>TRBJ1-5|many|TRBV6-5|NA
CASSYSTGAANQPQHF
TGTGCCAGCAGTTACTCGACGGGGGCAGCAAATCAGCCCCAGCATTTT
>TRBJ1-1|NA|TRBV25-1|NA
CASQDRRNTEAFF
TGTGCCAGCCAGGACAGAAGAAACACTGAAGCTTTCTTT
>TRBJ1-2|few|TRBV6-1|NA
CASRDRTANYGYTF
TGTGCCAGCAGGGATCGGACCGCGAACTATGGCTACACCTTC
>TRBJ2-3|NA|TRBV12-3/TRBV12-4|NA
CASSFLYTDTQYF
TGTGCCAGCAGTTTCCTTTACACAGATACGCAGTATTTT
>TRBJ2-7|NA|TRBV5-6|NA
CASSAGRRTYEQYF
TGTGCCAGCAGCGCCGGACGGCGCACCTACGAGCAGTACTTC
>TRBJ2-7|NA|TRBV20-1|TRBD1
CSARETGSRYEQYF
TGCAGTGCTAGAGAGACAGGGAGTCGCTACGAGCAGTACTTC
>TRBJ1-1|few|TRBV13|NA
CASSSSGSGNTEAFF
TGTGCCAGCAGCTCTTCAGGGTCGGGGAACACTGAAGCTTTCTTT
>TRBJ1-1|many|TRBV20-1|NA
CSARALGGNTEAFF
TGCAGTGCTAGAGCCTTGGGGGGGAACACTGAAGCTTTCTTT
>TRBJ2-5|many|TRBV28|NA
CASSLVFQETQYF
TGTGCCAGCAGTTTAGTCTTCCAAGAGACCCAGTACTTC
>TRBJ1-1|NA|TRBV19|TRBD1
CASSADRGGAFF
TGTGCCAGTAGTGCCGACAGGGGGGGAGCTTTCTTT
>TRBJ1-5|NA|TRBV19|TRBD1
CASSALRGGQSLLQPQHF
TGTGCCAGTAGTGCCCTAAGAGGGGGACAGTCCCTTCTTCAGCCCCAGCATTTT
>TRBJ2-5|many|TRBV6-5|NA
CASSYAQTRGETQYF
TGTGCCAGCAGTTACGCTCAAACTAGGGGAGAGACCCAGTACTTC
>TRBJ1-2|many|TRBV5-6|NA
CASSLWAGDSGYTF
TGTGCCAGCAGCTTGTGGGCAGGGGATAGTGGCTACACCTTC
>TRBJ1-2|many|TRBV24-1|TRBD1
CATSGTGGIGGYTF
TGTGCCACCAGTGGGACAGGGGGCATTGGTGGCTACACCTTC
>TRBJ2-3|NA|TRBV28|TRBD2
CASSSWSSGRAGDTQYF
TGTGCCAGCAGTTCCTGGAGTAGCGGGAGGGCAGGAGATACGCAGTATTTT
>TRBJ1-3|few|TRBV28|NA
CASSFPTAPDSGNTIYF
TGTGCCAGCAGTTTCCCGACAGCGCCTGACTCTGGAAACACCATATATTTT